The rows below give T cell receptor beta chains drawn from one sample of a study of T cells in Graves' hyperthyroidism and ophthalmopathy. A single record per CDR3 protein comes from TCRdb applying MiXCR to the multiplex PCR reads. Of 400,000 to 500,000 distinct CDR3 sequences in the sample, approximately 15% are singletons; the top ten hold around a sixth. Sequenced input: blood. The source is a woman younger than 30 with Graves' hyperthyroidism. CDR3s include the opening cysteine and the closing phenylalanine or tryptophan. The D gene is left open where the match is weak.

d_gene	v_gene	j_gene	len	CDR3aa
-	TRBV20-1	TRBJ2-3	13	CSARVGVTDTQYF
-	TRBV10-3	TRBJ2-3	11	CAIALSDTQYF
-	TRBV9	TRBJ2-5	13	CASSPYSYETQYF
-	TRBV30	TRBJ1-1	14	CAWSPGLGSAEAFF
-	TRBV7-6	TRBJ2-1	14	CASSLEATYNEQFF
-	TRBV2	TRBJ2-2	15	CASRSPGLNTGELFF
-	TRBV3-1	TRBJ2-2	16	CASSQGEIRGTGELFF
TRBD2	TRBV5-1	TRBJ2-3	17	CASSSTSGRTRGDTQYF
TRBD1	TRBV7-8	TRBJ1-1	13	CASSQTDRGKAFF
-	TRBV16	TRBJ2-5	15	CASSQAGGNQETQYF
TRBD2	TRBV7-9	TRBJ2-2	18	CASSDLKISGSRTGELFF
-	TRBV4-1	TRBJ2-1	14	CASSPPRDSREQFF
TRBD1	TRBV24-1	TRBJ2-6	14	CATSPDRSSWVLTF
-	TRBV20-1	TRBJ2-3	13	CSASPDSTDTQYF
-	TRBV12-3/TRBV12-4	TRBJ2-1	15	CASSRSGQTYNEQFF
-	TRBV7-6	TRBJ1-6	15	CASSPSGGLNSPLHF
-	TRBV6-1	TRBJ2-1	14	CASSFEDSYNEQFF
-	TRBV27	TRBJ2-7	15	CASSMMTGDLRGVYF
-	TRBV2	TRBJ1-1	18	CASSVKGGASLWNTEAFF